This T cell receptor beta chain was sequenced in a study of T cells expressing NK-cell markers. Looking at the study overall: Sequencing of TCR beta repertoires drew on sorted CD3+CD56+NKG2C+, CD3+CD56+NKG2C- and CD3+CD56-NKG2C+ T cells.

TCRdb reprocessed the 5' RACE reads and reports one entry per CDR3 protein, with no DNA. The data show some 280,000 distinct CDR3 sequences, and the top ten clones hold under 0.5%. With respect to this clonotype: Antigen unknown.

The CDR3 runs to 12 residues. Study-level results: A few donors' CD3+CD56-NKG2C+ cells were dominated by the same clonotypes.

The chain employs TRBV12-3 or TRBV12-4 and TRBJ2-3. The sample was blood T cells: a sorted CD56 or NKG2C T cell subset, CD4+ or CD8+ T cells, or bulk PBMC T cells (not recorded which). The source of this sequence is a man aged 18 to 30 in good health. The CDR3 sequence: CASSWSSNTQYF.